These 21 T cell receptor beta chains were sequenced from one sample in a study of blood T cell repertoires in COVID-19. The protocol was immunoSEQ multiplex PCR, while the TCRdb copy is restricted to in-frame clones and leaves out a portion. The table has 300,000 to 450,000 clones, about 88% seen once. Material for sequencing was PBMCs or T cells enriched from blood (not recorded which). The receptors derive from a woman between 18 and 30 years old who had recovered from COVID-19.

This chain joins TRBV7-3 and TRBJ1-2, with TRBD1 identical over 10 bases. Looked up from germline, CDR1 is SGHTA and CDR2 is FQGTGA. J lost 8 bases, V lost 4 bases, and 4 bases had no gene match. The length of the CDR3 is 13 residues. CDR3 residues: CASSYGQGDGYTF. The CDR3 DNA reads TGTGCCAGCAGCTACGGACAGGGGGACGGCTACACCTTC.

The rearrangement uses TRBV7-3 and TRBJ1-3; 9 positions agree with TRBD1. The germline V gene has CDR1 SGHTA and CDR2 FQGTGA. This CDR3 spans 17 amino acids. V lost 1 base and J lost 2; bases outside the gene matches: 6. Here the CDR3 reads CASSLMGTGFAGNTIYF. The CDR3 DNA follows: TGTGCCAGCAGCTTAATGGGGACAGGGTTCGCTGGAAACACCATATATTTT.

The chain joins TRBV10-1 to TRBJ2-3; unclear D gene. CDR3 length: 12 residues. V was trimmed by 4 bases and J by 8 bases, leaving 10 bases between them. Germline CDR1 is WNHNN and CDR2 is SYGVQD (reference sequence). This CDR3 is CASSVSLGTQYF. The CDR3 DNA follows: TGCGCCAGCAGTGTGAGCCTTGGTACGCAGTATTTT.

This chain joins TRBV27 and TRBJ2-7; weak D call: TRBD1 (6 bases). The germline gives CDR1 MNHEY, CDR2 SMNVEV (reference sequence). Deletions cut 5 bases from V and 1 base from J, with 18 bases between. The CDR3 is 16 residues long. The DNA for the CDR3 is TGTGCCAGCAGTACCCGCCCCGGACAGTTGTCCTACGAGCAGTACTTC. Amino acid sequence: CASSTRPGQLSYEQYF.

The rearrangement joins TRBV21-1 to TRBJ2-7; the table names TRBD1, a call not compared with the DNA. TRBV21-1 is listed as a pseudogene. The length of the CDR3 is 14 residues. CDR3: CASKPWDRAYEQYF. The CDR3 DNA reads as TGTGCCAGCAAACCATGGGACAGGGCCTACGAGCAGTACTTC.

This sequence joins TRBV5-4 and TRBJ2-7; D may be TRBD1 (5 bases). Germline V CDR1 and CDR2: SGHNT, YYREEE (reference sequence). This CDR3 spans 15 amino acids. V was trimmed by 0 bases and J by 1 base, leaving 11 bases between them. CDR3 amino acids: CASSLVRVGSYEQYF. CDR3 nucleotides: TGTGCCAGCAGCTTGGTCAGGGTAGGGTCCTACGAGCAGTACTTC.

Comments on this clone: The same CDR3 arises from other DNA sequences in this sample as well. V usage is TRBV5-6 and J usage is TRBJ2-2; 9 bases map to TRBD1. Germline CDR1 is SGHDT and CDR2 is YYEEEE. This CDR3 spans 15 amino acids. With V trimmed by 2 bases and J by 4 bases, 3 bases remained unmatched. CDR3 loop: CASSFRDRATGELFF. CDR3 sequence (DNA): TGTGCCAGCAGCTTTCGGGACAGGGCCACCGGGGAGCTGTTTTTT. Full variable domain (missing parts from reference TRBV5-6 and TRBJ2-2): DAGVTQSPTHLIKTRGQQVTLRCSPKSGHDTVSWYQQALGQGPQFIFQYYEEEERQRGNFPDRFSGHQFPNYSSELNVNALLLGDSALYLCASSFRDRATGELFFGEGSRLTVL.

The J gene is TRBJ1-6, the V gene TRBV18; D remains unclear. Germline V gives CDR1 KGHSH, CDR2 LQKENI. V was cut by 5 bases and J by 3 bases, with 14 bases left in between. This CDR3 has 16 residues. The CDR3 DNA follows: TGTGCCAGCTCAAAAGAGGAGGGTCTCTATAATTCACCCCTCCACTTT. Amino acid sequence: CASSKEEGLYNSPLHF. The whole variable domain, remainder taken from reference TRBV18 and TRBJ1-6, is NAGVMQNPRHLVRRRGQEARLRCSPMKGHSHVYWYRQLPEEGLKFMVYLQKENIIDESGMPKERFSAEFPKEGPSILRIQQVVRGDSAAYFCASSKEEGLYNSPLHFGNGTRLTVT.

This rearrangement joins TRBV19 to TRBJ1-6; 7 bases match TRBD1. Germline V lookup: CDR1 LNHDA, CDR2 SQIVND (reference sequence). This CDR3 is built from 17 residues. V shed 6 bases and J 0 bases; nucleotides not matched to a gene: 8. CDR3: CASSTGTASSYNSPLHF. CDR3 nucleotide sequence: TGTGCCAGTAGCACTGGGACAGCTAGCTCCTATAATTCACCCCTCCACTTT.

The gene calls are TRBV10-3 and TRBJ2-3; 11 bases map to TRBD1. The CDR3 length is 17 residues. From germline, CDR1 is ENHRY and CDR2 SYGVKD. Trimming took 11 bases from V and 3 from J; bases not matched to a gene: 16. The CDR3 DNA sequence: TGTGCCGTCGCCAACCGTGGACAGGGGGCAAGTACAGATACGCAGTATTTT. Protein: CAVANRGQGASTDTQYF.

The CDR3 loop is CASSLGSDEQFF. The CDR3 nucleotides read TGTGCCAGCAGTTTGGGTAGCGATGAGCAGTTCTTC. The chain employs TRBV12-3 or TRBV12-4 and TRBJ2-1, with D maybe TRBD2 (5 bases). There are 12 residues in the CDR3. Trimming removed 3 bases from V and 8 bases from J, with 8 bases in between.

The rearrangement links TRBV2 to TRBJ2-7; D might be TRBD2 (5 bases). The V gene's germline CDR1 is SNHLY and CDR2 FYNNEI. This CDR3 comprises 15 residues. The V and J ends lost 3 bases and 2 bases respectively, with 14 bases between them. In nucleotides, the CDR3 is TGTGCCAGCAGTGATCGGGGTGGCGTTCCCTACGAGCAGTACTTC. Protein sequence: CASSDRGGVPYEQYF.

The chain links TRBV6-5 to TRBJ2-3; D possibly corresponds to TRBD1 (6 bases). CDR1 and CDR2 (germline): MNHEY, SVGAGI. Trimming took off 2 bases at V and 6 bases at J, with 18 bases between the two ends. CDR3 length: 16 amino acids. CDR3: CASSYILRGPEDTQYF. The CDR3, as DNA: TGTGCCAGCAGTTACATCCTCAGGGGACCGGAGGATACGCAGTATTTT.

This clone was seen only once. This chain connects TRBV6-5 to TRBJ1-1, with TRBD1 as a possible D gene (6 bases). From germline, CDR1 is MNHEY and CDR2 SVGAGI. The CDR3 is made up of 14 amino acids. V lost 6 bases and J lost 4, with 15 bases in between. The CDR3 is CASSAPTGSTEAFF. CDR3 bases: TGTGCCAGCAGCGCCCCTACAGGGAGCACTGAAGCTTTCTTT.

This sequence joins TRBV6-5 and TRBJ1-5, with TRBD1 matching over 7 bases. The CDR3 is made up of 14 amino acids. Germline values: CDR1 MNHEY, CDR2 SVGAGI. After removal of 7 bases from V and 1 base from J, the junction contained 4 bases not matched to a gene. The CDR3 DNA sequence: TGTGCCAGCAAAGCAGGGGGGAGCAATCAGCCCCAGCATTTT. It codes for CASKAGGSNQPQHF.

The chain links TRBV7-9 to TRBJ2-3; 13 bases line up with TRBD2. V lost 1 base, J lost 4 bases, and 11 bases stayed unmatched. This CDR3 comprises 19 residues. Looked up from germline, CDR1 is SEHNR and CDR2 is FQNEAQ (reference sequence). The CDR3 sequence is CASSLGYRGLAGAADTQYF. The CDR3 DNA reads as TGTGCCAGCAGCTTAGGTTACCGCGGACTAGCGGGGGCCGCAGATACGCAGTATTTT.

The chain recombines TRBV6-5 with TRBJ2-1; 10 bases line up with TRBD1. Germline CDR1 and CDR2: MNHEY and SVGAGI. J lost 7 bases, V lost 5 bases, and 8 bases had no gene match. CDR3 length equals 15 residues. As DNA, the CDR3 is TGTGCCAGCAGTCTTCCGGGACAGGGGAGGAATGAGCAGTTCTTC. It translates to CASSLPGQGRNEQFF.

The V call is TRBV4-3, the J call TRBJ2-3; TRBD2 might be the D (6 bases). V lost 0 bases and J 2 bases, leaving 12 bases between the germline ends. This CDR3 region has 16 residues. Germline values: CDR1 LGHNA, CDR2 YSLEER. The CDR3 loop reads CASSQDRTGVTDTQYF. CDR3 in DNA: TGCGCCAGCAGCCAAGATAGGACGGGGGTCACAGATACGCAGTATTTT.

This chain links TRBV7-9 with TRBJ1-5, with no clear D. The V gene's germline CDR1 is SEHNR and CDR2 FQNEAQ (reference sequence). The CDR3 totals 15 residues. Between the trimmed V and J ends, which lost 5 bases and 2 bases, there was a span of 13 bases. CDR3 DNA sequence: TGTGCCAGCAGCCTCCAAGAGGGAGGCAATCAGCCCCAGCATTTT. This gives the protein CASSLQEGGNQPQHF.

In its sample, this clone was seen a few times. The chain is built from TRBV28 and TRBJ2-2; TRBD1 is a possible D gene (7 bases). V lost 9 bases and J lost 4, with 15 bases in between. Germline lookup yields CDR1 MDHEN and CDR2 SYDVKM. The CDR3 consists of 14 residues. The CDR3 reads CASRQGGGTGELFF. CDR3 sequence (DNA): TGTGCCAGTAGGCAGGGGGGCGGCACCGGGGAGCTGTTTTTT.

The chain uses TRBV4-1 and TRBJ2-4; 9 bases match TRBD2. The CDR3 spans 16 residues. V shed 0 bases and J 9 bases; nucleotides not matched to a gene: 9. The germline V gene has CDR1 MGHRA and CDR2 YSYEKL. The CDR3 region has the DNA TGCGCCAGCAGCCAAGAAAGAGCGGGGGGCCATGGCATTCAGTACTTC. This gives the protein CASSQERAGGHGIQYF.